The clone carrying this T cell receptor (beta chain) was seen only a few times. In the original processing: By means of reference gene primer amplification, nucleated cell counts were estimated. Assay used: immunoSEQ multiplex PCR; TCRdb lists only in-frame clones, some missing. Clonal size and the V and J genes are those of that table, whereas D and trimming came from the DNA. The table has 60,000 to 75,000 clones, 76% seen once. This entry is derived from a study of blood T cell repertoires in COVID-19. Study background: Acute and convalescent COVID-19 specimens originated in the United States, Italy and Spain. Nucleic acid was either cDNA or gDNA, and it came from T cells, B-cell-depleted T cells, or PBMCs.

The CDR3 totals 13 residues. Germline V gene data show CDR1 as SNHLY and CDR2 as FYNNEI. V was cut by 2 bases and J by 7 bases, with 9 bases left in between. The V call is TRBV2, the J call TRBJ2-4; a weak D match, TRBD2 (5 bases). This receptor was obtained from a woman in her forties or fifties with active or convalescent COVID-19. The material sequenced was peripheral blood. The CDR3 here is CASSENRRNIQYF. CDR3 coding DNA: TGTGCCAGCAGTGAAAACCGGAGGAACATTCAGTACTTC. Using reference TRBV2 and TRBJ2-4 for the parts outside the CDR3, the full variable domain is EPEVTQTPSHQVTQMGQEVILRCVPISNHLYFYWYRQILGQKVEFLVSFYNNEISEKSEIFDDQFSVERPDGSNFTLKIRSTKLEDSAMYFCASSENRRNIQYFGAGTRLSVL.